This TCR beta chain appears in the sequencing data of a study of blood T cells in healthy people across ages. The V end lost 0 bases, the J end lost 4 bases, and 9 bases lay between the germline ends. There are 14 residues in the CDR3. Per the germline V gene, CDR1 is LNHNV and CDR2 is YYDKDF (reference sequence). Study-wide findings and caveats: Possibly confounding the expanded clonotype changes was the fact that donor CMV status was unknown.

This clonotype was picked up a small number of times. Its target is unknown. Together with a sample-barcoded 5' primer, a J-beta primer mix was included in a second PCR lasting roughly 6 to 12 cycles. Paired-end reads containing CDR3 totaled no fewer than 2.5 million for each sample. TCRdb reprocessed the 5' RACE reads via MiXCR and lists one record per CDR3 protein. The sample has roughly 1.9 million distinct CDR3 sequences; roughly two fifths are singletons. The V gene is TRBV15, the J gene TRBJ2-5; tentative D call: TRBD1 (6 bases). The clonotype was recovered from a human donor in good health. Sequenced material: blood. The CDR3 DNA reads TGTGCCACCAGCAGAGATAGAGGGGGAGAGACCCAGTACTTC. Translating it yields CATSRDRGGETQYF.